Below, 6 T cell receptor beta chains from the same sample are listed, as sequenced in a study of T cell changes during pregnancy in multiple sclerosis. The data were produced by immunoSEQ multiplex PCR, yet TCRdb's version contains in-frame clones alone and is incomplete. The sample includes some 10,000 clones, approximately 80% seen only once; the top ten take roughly 12%. The sequencing used CD8+ T cells from peripheral blood mononuclear cells, collected after pregnancy. These receptors all come from a female donor in good health, enrolled as a control in a pregnancy study.

The chain recombines TRBV7-9 with TRBJ2-1; 10 bases are shared with TRBD2. CDR1 SEHNR and CDR2 FQNEAQ come from the germline V gene (reference sequence). This CDR3 is built from 15 residues. Trimming took 4 bases from V and 8 from J; bases not matched to a gene: 8. Written as DNA, the CDR3 is TGTGCCAGCAGCTCTAGCGGGAGCTGGGGCGATGAGCAGTTCTTC. Translating it yields CASSSSGSWGDEQFF.

The rearrangement joins TRBV29-1 to TRBJ2-3; D is undetermined. Germline CDR1 SQVTM, CDR2 ANQGSEA. V lost 0 bases, J lost 8 bases, and 6 bases lay in between. The CDR3 spans 11 residues. The DNA for the CDR3 is TGCAGCGTTGAAGATCGAGCTACGCAGTATTTT. Encoded protein: CSVEDRATQYF.

The rearrangement joins TRBV10-3 to TRBJ1-2, with a weak D call TRBD1 (6 bases). In germline, CDR1 is ENHRY, CDR2 SYGVKD. V lost 2 bases, J lost 6 bases, and 10 bases lay in between. This CDR3 has 13 amino acids. CDR3: CAISENGDNGYTF. The CDR3, as DNA: TGTGCCATCAGTGAGAACGGGGACAATGGCTACACCTTC.

The chain combines TRBV19 with TRBJ1-1; TRBD1 is a possible D gene (6 bases). CDR1 and CDR2 from the germline V gene are LNHDA and SQIVND (reference sequence). The CDR3 totals 15 residues. The V gene lost 6 bases and the J gene lost 2 bases, with 16 bases spanning the gap. This CDR3 reads CASSPRGGPNTEAFF. CDR3 in DNA: TGTGCCAGTAGCCCCCGGGGGGGGCCTAACACTGAAGCTTTCTTT. The full variable domain, its missing parts supplied by reference TRBV19 and TRBJ1-1, is DGGITQSPKYLFRKEGQNVTLSCEQNLNHDAMYWYRQDPGQGLRLIYYSQIVNDFQKGDIAEGYSVSREKKESFPLTVTSAQKNPTAFYLCASSPRGGPNTEAFFGQGTRLTVV.

By its share, this clone is medium-sized. The rearrangement joins TRBV9 to TRBJ2-1, with D perhaps TRBD2 (5 bases). Germline loops: CDR1 SGDLS, CDR2 YYNGEE. V lost 0 bases and J 1 base, leaving 23 bases between the germline ends. The CDR3 length is 20 residues. CDR3 bases: TGTGCCAGCAGCGTAGTAATAGACCAAGAGGGCAGAAAATCCTACAATGAGCAGTTCTTC. This translates into CASSVVIDQEGRKSYNEQFF.

The chain uses TRBV11-2 and TRBJ2-7, with 10 bases lining up with TRBD2. The V and J ends lost 3 bases and 3 bases, in that order; junction bases with no gene match: 5. From germline, CDR1 is SGHAT and CDR2 FQNNGV. The CDR3 has 15 residues. The CDR3 DNA reads as TGTGCCAGCAGCTTGGGGTCTAGCGGGGGCTACGAGCAGTACTTC. Translation: CASSLGSSGGYEQYF.